The present TCR beta chain was sequenced within a study of blood T cell repertoires in COVID-19 (TCRdb year 2020). Study-level background: The collaborator samples originated in the United States, Italy and Spain and spanned the acute and convalescent phases of COVID-19. The repertoires were released in a freely available public database intended as a resource for research on the immune response to SARS-CoV-2. The prospective study material was composed of cDNA or gDNA derived from T cells, B-cell-depleted T cells, or PBMCs. Subjects who had been exposed to COVID-19, were actively infected with it, or had recovered from it provided the deeply sampled blood TCRbeta repertoires that made up the dataset. A de-identified subject ID, COVID-19 status, age in years and sex were almost always included in the sample metadata. Where available, HLA class I and class II types were taken from metadata supplied by the sample provider and were not determined by assay-based typing. The samples were drawn from two sources: the first 160 participants of the ongoing ImmuneRACE study, and some 1,300 subjects contributed by 6 global collaborators. Overall study results and their limits: The amount of clinical and demographic metadata varied by source and participant and was provided uncurated.

TCRbeta CDR3 regions were amplified from genomic DNA using the immunoSEQ Assay, a bias-controlled multiplex PCR. In the original analysis: The number of nucleated cells in each sample was estimated from the amplification of reference gene primers within the assay. Sequence reads were collapsed and filtered to measure the absolute abundance of every unique TCRbeta CDR3 rearrangement. For each sample, productive Simpson clonality was calculated by taking the square root of Simpson's diversity index across productive rearrangements. In its TCRdb copy, this immuneACCESS table keeps in-frame sequences only and misses some clones. Where compared with another copy, unresolved V genes explain less than half of these, and the others have no known cause. V and J calls and clone size come straight from that table; D and trimming were deduced from the DNA. For this sample there are about 290,000 clones; about nine tenths appear just once. The ten largest account for less than 3% of the sample.

Whole blood was collected in K2EDTA tubes by collaborating institutions according to the institutions' own protocols. Collaborator samples were shipped for TCRbeta analysis as frozen whole blood, isolated PBMCs, or DNA extracted from either sample type. The germline V gene specifies MNHEY as CDR1 and SVGAGI as CDR2. The CDR3 starts with the cysteine, ends with the phenylalanine, and has 13 residues. The read is trimmed to its CDR3 DNA, 39 bases read in frame from base 1. V was cut back by 6 bases and J by 3 bases, leaving a gap of 12 bases between them. Turning to this clone: Its antigen is currently not known. Base-call qualities are not available, and no considerably larger clone is one nucleotide away.

Sequencing was carried out using peripheral blood. The sequence came from a woman younger than 45 with active or convalescent COVID-19. The chain uses TRBV6-5 and TRBJ2-7; too little of a D gene remains to name it. CDR3 protein: CASSPFSDYEQYF. The DNA sequence is given as TGTGCCAGCAGCCCCTTTAGTGACTACGAGCAGTACTTC.